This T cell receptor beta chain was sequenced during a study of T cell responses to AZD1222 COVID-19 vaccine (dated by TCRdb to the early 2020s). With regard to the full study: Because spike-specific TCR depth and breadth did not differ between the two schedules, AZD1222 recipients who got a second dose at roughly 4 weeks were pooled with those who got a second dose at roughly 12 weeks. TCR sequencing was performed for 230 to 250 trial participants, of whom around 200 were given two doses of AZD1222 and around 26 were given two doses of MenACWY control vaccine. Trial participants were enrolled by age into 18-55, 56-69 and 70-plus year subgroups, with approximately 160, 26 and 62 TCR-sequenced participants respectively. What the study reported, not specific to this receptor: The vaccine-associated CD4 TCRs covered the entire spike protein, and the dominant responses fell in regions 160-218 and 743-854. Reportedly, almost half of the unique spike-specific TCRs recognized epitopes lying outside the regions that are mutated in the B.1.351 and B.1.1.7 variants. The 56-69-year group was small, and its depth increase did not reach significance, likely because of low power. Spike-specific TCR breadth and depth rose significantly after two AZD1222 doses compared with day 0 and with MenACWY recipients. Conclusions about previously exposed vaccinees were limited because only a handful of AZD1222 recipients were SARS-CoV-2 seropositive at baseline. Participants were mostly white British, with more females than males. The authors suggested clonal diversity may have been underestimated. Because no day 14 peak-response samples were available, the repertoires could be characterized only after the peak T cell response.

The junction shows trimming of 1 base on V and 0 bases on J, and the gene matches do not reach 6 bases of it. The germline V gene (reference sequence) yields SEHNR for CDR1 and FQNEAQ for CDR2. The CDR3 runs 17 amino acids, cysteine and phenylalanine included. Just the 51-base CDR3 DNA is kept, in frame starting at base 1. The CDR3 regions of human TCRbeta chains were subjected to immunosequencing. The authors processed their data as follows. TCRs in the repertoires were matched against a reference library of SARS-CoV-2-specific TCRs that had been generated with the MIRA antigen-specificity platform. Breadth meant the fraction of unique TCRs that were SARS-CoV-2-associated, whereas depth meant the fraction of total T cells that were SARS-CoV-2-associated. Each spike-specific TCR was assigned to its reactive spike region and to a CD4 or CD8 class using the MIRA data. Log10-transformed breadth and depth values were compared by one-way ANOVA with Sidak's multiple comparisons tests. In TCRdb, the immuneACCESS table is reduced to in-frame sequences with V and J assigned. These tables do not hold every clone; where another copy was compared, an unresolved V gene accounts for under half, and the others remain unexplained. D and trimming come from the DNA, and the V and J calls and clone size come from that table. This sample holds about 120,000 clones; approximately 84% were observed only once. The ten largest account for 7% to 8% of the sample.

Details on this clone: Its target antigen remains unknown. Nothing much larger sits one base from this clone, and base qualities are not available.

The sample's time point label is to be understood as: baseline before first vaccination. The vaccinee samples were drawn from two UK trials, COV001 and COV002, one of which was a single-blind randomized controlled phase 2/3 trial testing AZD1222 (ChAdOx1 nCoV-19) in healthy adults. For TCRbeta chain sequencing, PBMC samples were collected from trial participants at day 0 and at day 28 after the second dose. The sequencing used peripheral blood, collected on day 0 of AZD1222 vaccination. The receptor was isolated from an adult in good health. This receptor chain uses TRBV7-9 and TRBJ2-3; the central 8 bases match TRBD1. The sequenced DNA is TGTGCCAGCAGCTTAGGGGTAGGGGACAGGAGCACAGATACGCAGTATTTT. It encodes CASSLGVGDRSTDTQYF. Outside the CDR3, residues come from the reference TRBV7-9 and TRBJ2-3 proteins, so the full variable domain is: DTGVSQNPRHKITKRGQNVTFRCDPISEHNRLYWYRQTLGQGPEFLTYFQNEAQLEKSRLLSDRFSAERPKGSFSTLEIQRTEQGDSAMYLCASSLGVGDRSTDTQYFGPGTRLTVL.